The sequence of this T cell receptor (beta chain) was determined in a study of beta chain features in type 1 diabetes. Expressed TCRB transcripts were sequenced because the entire RNA isolate underwent reverse transcription. Using immunoSEQ multiplex PCR, the repertoire was profiled, and TCRdb retains in-frame clones only, with some absent. Of approximately 38,000 clones listed, around 48% were seen once; the top ten hold roughly 0.7%. The sample comprised central memory CD4+ T cells from blood. The source of this sequence is a woman under 30 in good health.

The CDR3 DNA reads as TGTGCCAGCAGCGTAGAAAGGGGGACCCCATCCGGCTACACCTTC. Residues: CASSVERGTPSGYTF. The rearrangement uses TRBV9 and TRBJ1-2; D is perhaps TRBD1 (6 bases). V lost 0 bases, J lost 8 bases, and 17 bases lay in between. The CDR3 consists of 15 residues. Germline lookup yields CDR1 SGDLS and CDR2 YYNGEE. The full variable domain, rest sourced from reference TRBV9 and TRBJ1-2, is DSGVTQTPKHLITATGQRVTLRCSPRSGDLSVYWYQQSLDQGLQFLIQYYNGEERAKGNILERFSAQQFPDLHSELNLSSLELGDSALYFCASSVERGTPSGYTFGSGTRLTVV.